Sequencing of this T cell receptor (beta chain) was carried out in a study of brain T cells in children with intractable seizures. Using immunoSEQ multiplex PCR, the repertoire was profiled, and TCRdb retains in-frame clones only, with some absent. Seen here are 3,500 to 4,000 clones, around 70% observed once, and the top ten hold about half. The sequenced cases were selected for having the highest brain T cell transcript signatures. Germline CDR1 LGHDT, CDR2 YNNKEL (reference sequence). CDR3 length: 15 residues. Trimming left V 1 base short and J 0 bases short, with 9 bases between. Sequenced here: resected brain tissue, sampled at surgery. This receptor was identified in a girl aged 2-10 years with Rasmussen encephalitis and intractable seizures. This rearrangement joins TRBV3-1 (or the pseudogene TRBV3-2) to TRBJ2-5, with D unresolved. The CDR3 DNA follows: TGTGCCAGCAGCCAAGGACTTTCGTACCAAGAGACCCAGTACTTC. The encoded protein is CASSQGLSYQETQYF.